A selection of T cell receptor beta chains follows, all from one sample in a study of T cell repertoires in cytomegalovirus infection. Their recognized antigens are unknown. TCRdb fed the reads into MiXCR, producing one record per CDR3 protein. Here the sample spans about 770,000 distinct CDR3 sequences, 25% to 35% being singletons. Sequenced material: cultured CD8+ T cells from PBMCs, taken from culture after CMV antigen stimulation. These receptors all come from a human donor in good health (CMV status not recorded). Some clones in this sample may be carry-over from other donors' samples. CDR3s include the opening cysteine and the closing phenylalanine or tryptophan. A D gene is named only where the DNA matches it firmly. Clone size appears in some rows only: once, few, many, or a class for an expanded clone.

clone size	V gene	D gene	J gene	CDR3 length	CDR3 protein	CDR3 DNA
few	TRBV12-3/TRBV12-4	TRBD2	TRBJ2-3	12	CASGGEANTQYF	TGTGCCAGCGGGGGGGAGGCGAATACGCAGTATTTT
few	TRBV7-9	TRBD2	TRBJ2-1	18	CASSLGLAGGRSYNEQFF	TGTGCCAGCAGCTTAGGGCTAGCGGGGGGACGCTCCTACAATGAGCAGTTCTTC
NA	TRBV10-3	NA	TRBJ2-5	15	CAISAGPHYQETQYF	TGTGCCATCAGTGCCGGGCCACACTACCAAGAGACCCAGTACTTC
few	TRBV7-3	TRBD2	TRBJ2-3	16	CASSLVRGGVTDTQYF	TGTGCCAGCAGCTTAGTGCGGGGGGGCGTAACAGATACGCAGTATTTT
NA	TRBV2	NA	TRBJ1-2	14	CASQGYSLSYGYTF	TGTGCCTCTCAGGGGTACAGCCTGTCCTATGGCTACACCTTC
few	TRBV7-6	NA	TRBJ2-7	13	CASSTTTFYEQYF	TGTGCCAGCAGCACGACAACATTCTACGAGCAGTACTTC
few	TRBV7-9	NA	TRBJ2-3	14	CASRNTRGEDTQYF	TGTGCCAGCAGAAACACTCGGGGCGAGGATACGCAGTATTTT
few	TRBV12-3/TRBV12-4	TRBD1	TRBJ2-3	15	CASSPTGGSRDTQYF	TGTGCCAGCAGTCCGACAGGGGGCTCCAGAGATACGCAGTATTTT
NA	TRBV6-5	NA	TRBJ1-5	14	CASSYTKGNQPQHF	TGTGCCAGCAGCTACACCAAGGGCAATCAGCCCCAGCATTTT
many	TRBV7-2	NA	TRBJ2-5	14	CASSFTGGKETQYF	TGTGCCAGCAGCTTTACTGGGGGGAAGGAGACCCAGTACTTC
NA	TRBV2	NA	TRBJ2-3	14	CASSLPIDTDTQYF	TGTGCCAGCAGCCTCCCAATAGACACAGATACGCAGTATTTT
NA	TRBV9	NA	TRBJ1-2	15	CASSIGSRVGYGYTF	TGTGCCAGCAGCATCGGGTCGAGGGTCGGCTATGGCTACACCTTC
NA	TRBV5-6	TRBD1	TRBJ1-4	15	CASSRTGETNEKLFF	TGTGCCAGCAGCCGGACAGGGGAAACTAATGAAAAACTGTTTTTT
NA	TRBV6-1	NA	TRBJ1-2	12	CASSGEDYGYTF	TGTGCCAGCTCCGGCGAAGACTATGGCTACACCTTC
few	TRBV2	NA	TRBJ1-6	16	CASEGTDSSYNSPLHF	TGTGCCAGCGAGGGGACGGATAGCTCCTATAATTCACCCCTCCACTTT
few	TRBV29-1	NA	TRBJ1-6	14	CSVRAGGNNSPLHF	TGCAGCGTTCGGGCCGGGGGAAATAATTCACCCCTCCACTTT
many	TRBV7-8	TRBD1	TRBJ2-3	15	CASSVVITGGDTQYF	TGTGCCAGCAGCGTCGTGATTACAGGGGGCGATACGCAGTATTTT
few	TRBV27	NA	TRBJ2-1	13	CASSLVSRGEQFF	TGTGCCAGCAGTTTAGTCTCTCGCGGTGAGCAGTTCTTC
NA	TRBV25-1	TRBD2	TRBJ2-1	16	CASSDWASGGLNEQFF	TGTGCCAGCAGTGATTGGGCTAGCGGGGGGTTAAATGAGCAGTTCTTC
few	TRBV7-6	TRBD2	TRBJ2-2	16	CASSWEDSGGTGELFF	TGTGCCAGCAGCTGGGAGGATAGCGGGGGCACCGGGGAGCTGTTTTTT
once	TRBV2	TRBD1	TRBJ1-2	13	CATTDRGYGGYTF	TGTGCCACCACGGACAGGGGGTACGGTGGCTACACCTTC
NA	TRBV28	NA	TRBJ2-1	15	CASSLVVRRDNEQFF	TGTGCCAGCAGTTTAGTTGTACGGAGGGACAATGAGCAGTTCTTC
NA	TRBV6-5	NA	TRBJ2-3	18	CASSLGLFWETSTDTQYF	TGTGCCAGCAGTCTCGGTCTTTTTTGGGAAACTAGCACAGATACGCAGTATTTT
many	TRBV7-8	NA	TRBJ2-1	15	CASSSWGASDNEQFF	TGTGCCAGCAGCTCCTGGGGGGCTAGCGACAATGAGCAGTTCTTC
few	TRBV27	NA	TRBJ2-2	15	CASSLTQGSTGELFF	TGTGCCAGCAGTTTAACCCAGGGGAGCACCGGGGAGCTGTTTTTT
few	TRBV12-3/TRBV12-4	TRBD2	TRBJ2-3	13	CATGRGGLDTQYF	TGTGCCACGGGCCGGGGGGGCCTGGATACGCAGTATTTT
NA	TRBV5-4	NA	TRBJ1-1	14	CASSLAAHPAEAFF	TGTGCCAGCAGCTTGGCAGCACACCCAGCTGAAGCTTTCTTT
NA	TRBV11-2	NA	TRBJ1-1	17	CASSLWSGQGVDPEAFF	TGTGCCAGCAGCTTATGGTCCGGGCAAGGGGTAGACCCTGAAGCTTTCTTT
many	TRBV7-9	NA	TRBJ2-5	15	CASSLSQGPQETQYF	TGTGCCAGCAGCTTAAGCCAGGGCCCCCAAGAGACCCAGTACTTC
NA	TRBV7-9	TRBD2	TRBJ2-1	14	CASSSSGGAHEQFF	TGTGCCAGCAGCTCTAGCGGGGGGGCCCATGAGCAGTTCTTC
NA	TRBV5-1	NA	TRBJ1-1	14	CASTAKDRNTEAFF	TGCGCCAGCACCGCCAAGGACAGAAACACTGAAGCTTTCTTT
NA	TRBV15	NA	TRBJ2-5	15	CATSRDLGLQETQYF	TGTGCCACCAGCAGAGATTTAGGACTACAAGAGACCCAGTACTTC
NA	TRBV2	NA	TRBJ1-1	10	CALGNTEAFF	TGTGCCCTCGGGAACACTGAAGCTTTCTTT
NA	TRBV2	NA	TRBJ1-1	15	CASSESHLMNTEAFF	TGTGCCAGCAGTGAAAGTCACCTAATGAACACTGAAGCTTTCTTT
NA	TRBV13	NA	TRBJ1-1	15	CASSFSDTPNLRAFF	TGTGCCAGCAGCTTCTCGGACACACCGAACCTCAGAGCTTTCTTT
few	TRBV7-9	NA	TRBJ1-2	13	CASSLAPDYGYTF	TGTGCCAGCAGCTTAGCACCGGACTATGGCTACACCTTC
few	TRBV28	NA	TRBJ2-4	15	CASSKSRVAKNIQYF	TGTGCCAGCAGTAAAAGTCGGGTAGCCAAAAACATTCAGTACTTC
NA	TRBV20-1	TRBD2	TRBJ2-3	15	CSASDGLADTDTQYF	TGCAGTGCTAGTGACGGACTAGCGGACACAGATACGCAGTATTTT
NA	TRBV27	TRBD1	TRBJ1-2	14	CASSPRDRVKGYTF	TGTGCCAGCAGTCCCCGGGACAGGGTGAAAGGCTACACCTTC
many	TRBV6-6	NA	TRBJ1-3	15	CASSYSGVSGNTIYF	TGTGCCAGCAGTTACTCCGGAGTCTCTGGAAACACCATATATTTT
NA	TRBV7-9	NA	TRBJ2-7	14	CVSSLGNIYYEQYF	TGTGTCAGCAGCTTAGGGAATATCTACTACGAGCAGTACTTC
few	TRBV19	NA	TRBJ2-1	16	CASSTAGTRSYNEQFF	TGTGCCAGTAGTACCGCCGGGACTCGGTCCTACAATGAGCAGTTCTTC
NA	TRBV24-1	TRBD2	TRBJ2-1	20	CATSDPSGDDPVEEYHEQFF	TGTGCCACCAGTGATCCTAGCGGGGACGACCCGGTCGAGGAATACCATGAGCAGTTCTTC
few	TRBV4-2	NA	TRBJ1-3	15	CASSQPGALGNTIYF	TGTGCCAGCAGCCAACCAGGGGCCCTTGGAAACACCATATATTTT
NA	TRBV7-6	NA	TRBJ1-1	15	CASSPYPTGNTEAFF	TGTGCTAGCAGCCCCTACCCAACAGGGAACACTGAAGCTTTCTTT
NA	TRBV6-1	NA	TRBJ1-3	15	CASSDGHTSGNTIYF	TGTGCCAGCAGTGATGGACACACCTCTGGAAACACCATATATTTT
NA	TRBV5-1	TRBD2	TRBJ2-2	21	CASSFKFVQSRLAGNTGELFF	TGCGCCAGCAGCTTTAAGTTTGTGCAGTCAAGACTAGCGGGGAACACCGGGGAGCTGTTTTTT